Listed here is a single T cell receptor (beta chain). Using RNA transcripts as the source, TCR beta CDR3 regions were amplified. The HTBI primer set drove a first-round RT-PCR of the TCR CDR3. TCRdb independently ran MiXCR on the multiplex PCR reads; one entry per CDR3 protein. In the table there are roughly 600,000 distinct CDR3 sequences, about 14% of which are singletons. The length of the CDR3 is 13 residues. With 4 bases removed from V and 4 bases from J, the gap between germline ends came to 7 bases. Germline CDR1 SEHNR, CDR2 FQNEAQ (reference sequence). The sample comes from a study of T cells in Graves' hyperthyroidism and ophthalmopathy.

The receptor comes from a woman aged 45-65 years with Graves' ophthalmopathy. V is TRBV7-9 and J is TRBJ2-2; D is ambiguous. The sample was blood. The CDR3 region has the DNA TGTGCCAGCAGCTCCCCGGTCACCGGGGAGCTGTTTTTT. This codes for CASSSPVTGELFF.